The present TCR beta chain was sequenced within a study of blood T cells in healthy people across ages. Germline CDR1 is SGHRS and CDR2 is YFSETQ. V dropped 0 bases and J dropped 4 bases, with 11 bases sitting between them. The CDR3 length is 14 residues. A sample-barcoded 5' primer and a J-beta primer mix were used in a second PCR of about 6 to 11 cycles. One entry per CDR3 protein, called by TCRdb with MiXCR from the 5' RACE reads. The table includes 850,000 to 1,300,000 distinct CDR3 sequences, under 45% detected once. Sequencing was performed on blood. The sequence was obtained from a woman between 55 and 75 years old in good health. The gene calls are TRBV5-1 and TRBJ2-7; D remains ambiguous. The CDR3: CASSLAKERYEQYF. The DNA of the CDR3 is TGCGCCAGCAGCTTGGCCAAGGAAAGGTACGAGCAGTACTTC.